One and the same sample provided the 30 T cell receptor beta chains below, sequenced in a study of technical replicates of blood from a few donors. The table came from immunoSEQ multiplex PCR; TCRdb's copy has only in-frame clones and leaves some out. Of fewer than 80,000 clones in the sample, around 92% were seen once. Sequencing was performed on PBMCs. The receptors were gathered from a human donor in good health. Some clones in this sample may be carry-over from other donors' samples.

This sequence joins TRBV6-5 and TRBJ1-2; no reliable D call. This CDR3 comprises 13 residues. Trimming shortened V by 8 bases and J by 0 bases, and 10 bases separated the two germline ends. The germline V gene has CDR1 MNHEY and CDR2 SVGAGI. In nucleotides, the CDR3 is TGTGCCAGCGCACTGAGAGCTAACTATGGCTACACCTTC. Amino acid sequence: CASALRANYGYTF.

The gene calls are TRBV4-3 and TRBJ2-7, with D uncertain. V gave up 0 bases and J gave up 3 bases, with 6 bases separating them. The length of the CDR3 is 13 residues. Germline values: CDR1 LGHNA, CDR2 YSLEER. CDR3 residues: CASSQDLGYEQYF. The CDR3 DNA reads TGCGCCAGCAGCCAAGATCTCGGCTACGAGCAGTACTTC.

V is TRBV5-1 and J is TRBJ2-3; 11 bases fit TRBD2. Germline CDR1 reads SGHRS; CDR2 reads YFSETQ. There are 16 residues in the CDR3. J gave up 5 bases and V 5 bases, and 10 bases lay outside the gene matches. CDR3 residues: CASSTGTSGALDTQYF. The CDR3 DNA reads as TGCGCCAGCAGTACCGGGACTAGCGGCGCCCTAGATACGCAGTATTTT.

This clone has only one observation. The chain carries TRBV2 and TRBJ2-2; 8 bases line up with TRBD1. J lost 4 bases, V lost 7 bases, and 2 bases had no gene match. Germline CDR1 reads SNHLY; CDR2 reads FYNNEI. This CDR3 is 13 amino acids long. The CDR3 spells CASTGQGTGELFF. DNA for the CDR3: TGTGCCAGCACAGGACAGGGCACCGGGGAGCTGTTTTTT.

The chain links TRBV6-1 to TRBJ1-5; TRBD1 aligns across 9 bases. V gave up 5 bases and J gave up 7 bases; unmatched junction bases: 3. There are 13 residues in the CDR3. Germline lookup yields CDR1 MNHNS and CDR2 SASEGT. CDR3 in amino acids: CASSIQGAQPQHF. The CDR3 region has the DNA TGTGCCAGCAGTATACAGGGGGCACAGCCCCAGCATTTT.

The genes are TRBV27 and TRBJ1-4; unclear D gene. CDR3 size: 18 residues. Germline values: CDR1 MNHEY, CDR2 SMNVEV (reference sequence). V was shortened by 0 bases and J by 0 bases, with 14 bases between the two germline ends. The CDR3 DNA reads as TGTGCCAGCAGTTTATCGAGGGCAGTTATATCAACTAATGAAAAACTGTTTTTT. Protein product: CASSLSRAVISTNEKLFF. Supplemented by reference TRBV27 and TRBJ1-4, the full variable domain reads EAQVTQNPRYLITVTGKKLTVTCSQNMNHEYMSWYRQDPGLGLRQIYYSMNVEVTDKGDVPEGYKVSRKEKRNFPLILESPSPNQTSLYFCASSLSRAVISTNEKLFFGSGTQLSVL.

The chain uses TRBV6-1 and TRBJ1-2, with 8 bases fitting TRBD1. Germline assignment: CDR1 MNHNS and CDR2 SASEGT. The CDR3 extends over 14 amino acids. Losses at the gene ends were 4 bases for V and 6 bases for J; bases not matched to a gene: 7. CDR3 in DNA: TGTGCCAGCAGTGGTAAGGACAGGGCGCATGGCTACACCTTC. This gives the protein CASSGKDRAHGYTF.

The chain employs TRBV6-6 and TRBJ1-5, with 12 bases that match TRBD1. Germline CDR1 reads MNHNY; CDR2 reads SVGAGI (reference sequence). V lost 6 bases to trimming and J lost 5 bases; unmatched junction nucleotides: 8. The CDR3 length is 16 residues. CDR3 loop: CASRGSGQGADQPQHF. In DNA form, the CDR3 reads TGTGCCAGCAGGGGATCGGGACAGGGGGCAGATCAGCCCCAGCATTTT.

The V gene is TRBV5-1, the J gene TRBJ1-3, with D possibly matching TRBD1 (5 bases). The CDR3 is made up of 16 amino acids. V was shortened by 5 bases and J by 0 bases, with 15 bases between the two germline ends. Per germline, CDR1 SGHRS and CDR2 YFSETQ. The DNA of the CDR3 is TGCGCCAGCAGGACGGGGGAGGGTTTCTCTGGAAACACCATATATTTT. Translation: CASRTGEGFSGNTIYF.

The chain employs TRBV7-6 and TRBJ1-4, with D tentatively TRBD1 (5 bases). The V gene lost 0 bases and the J gene lost 7 bases, with 9 bases spanning the gap. The CDR3 extends over 14 amino acids. CDR1 SGHVS and CDR2 FNYEAQ come from the germline V gene. The CDR3 coding sequence is TGTGCCAGCAGCTTAGCGAGGGGAGGTGAAAAACTGTTTTTT. Protein product: CASSLARGGEKLFF. Drawing the rest from reference TRBV7-6 and TRBJ1-4, the complete variable domain is GAGVSQSPRYKVTKRGQDVALRCDPISGHVSLYWYRQALGQGPEFLTYFNYEAQQDKSGLPNDRFSAERPEGSISTLTIQRTEQRDSAMYRCASSLARGGEKLFFGSGTQLSVL.

The chain links TRBV2 to TRBJ1-4; D uncertain. Trimming left V 1 base short and J 4 bases short, with 10 bases between. Germline V gene sequence: CDR1 SNHLY, CDR2 FYNNEI. This CDR3 contains 15 residues. CDR3 nucleotides: TGTGCCAGCAGTGAAGGGGGAGGGAGTAATGAAAAACTGTTTTTT. As protein: CASSEGGGSNEKLFF.

The chain employs TRBV30 and TRBJ1-2, with 8 nucleotides matching TRBD1. CDR3 length equals 13 residues. Trimming cost V 3 bases and J 10 bases; bases outside gene matches: 10. Germline-derived CDR1 and CDR2 are GTSNPN and SVGIG (reference sequence). The CDR3 coding sequence is TGTGCCTGGAGCCCGGGACAGGTCAACGTCTACACCTTC. It encodes CAWSPGQVNVYTF.

V usage is TRBV19 and J usage is TRBJ2-5, with TRBD2 identical over 7 bases. Looked up from germline, CDR1 is LNHDA and CDR2 is SQIVND (reference sequence). The V and J ends lost 3 bases and 2 bases, in that order; junction bases with no gene match: 9. This CDR3 is built from 16 residues. In nucleotides, the CDR3 is TGTGCCAGTAGTATCGGTGGCGCGGGGGAACAAGAGACCCAGTACTTC. This sequence encodes CASSIGGAGEQETQYF.

The V gene is TRBV21-1, the J gene TRBJ2-1; the table's D gene call, TRBD2, was not cross checked with the DNA. TRBV21-1 is shown as a pseudogene. There are 16 residues in the CDR3. This CDR3 is CARPLEGRGGVVEQFF. CDR3 nucleotides: TGTGCCAGGCCCCTCGAGGGGAGGGGAGGTGTGGTAGAGCAGTTCTTC.

This clone is medium-sized within its sample. The rearrangement uses TRBV9 and TRBJ2-1, with a possible D match to TRBD1 (6 bases). Trimming cost V 3 bases and J 9 bases, with 28 bases left between them. The germline V gene has CDR1 SGDLS and CDR2 YYNGEE. This CDR3 region has 18 residues. The CDR3 sequence: CASSDAAAGARRRGEQFF. Written as DNA, the CDR3 is TGTGCCAGCAGCGACGCCGCCGCAGGGGCTAGAAGGCGCGGTGAGCAGTTCTTC.

CDR3 DNA: TGCAGCGTTCGACAGGGGCTGGGGACCGGGGAGCTGTTTTTT. This gives the protein CSVRQGLGTGELFF. The chain uses TRBV29-1 and TRBJ2-2, with 8 bases identical to TRBD1. CDR1 is SQVTM and CDR2 is ANQGSEA in the germline V gene. CDR3 length: 14 amino acids. J lost 5 bases, V lost 5 bases, and 7 bases had no gene match.

The V call is TRBV21-1, the J call TRBJ2-7; no check of the table's D call, TRBD2, against the DNA was made. TRBV21-1 is an annotated pseudogene. The CDR3 consists of 15 residues. DNA of the CDR3: TGTGCCAGCAGCCCGAGACTAGCGGGATCGGGGCAGCAGTACTTC. Protein sequence: CASSPRLAGSGQQYF.

The chain is built from TRBV2 and TRBJ2-3, with 9 bases that match TRBD2. This CDR3 is built from 15 residues. The trim removed 6 bases at V and 6 bases at J, leaving 10 bases unmatched. Germline values: CDR1 SNHLY, CDR2 FYNNEI. CDR3 amino acids: CASSAKRGVPDTQYF. CDR3 bases: TGTGCCAGCAGCGCCAAGCGGGGGGTCCCTGATACGCAGTATTTT.

The V and J genes are TRBV6-6 and TRBJ1-2, with 7 bases aligning to TRBD1. CDR3 length: 13 amino acids. V was clipped by 5 bases and J by 4 bases; unmatched bases: 4. Germline V lookup: CDR1 MNHNY, CDR2 SVGAGI (reference sequence). The CDR3 protein is CASSKRQGYGYTF. In DNA form, the CDR3 reads TGTGCCAGCAGTAAACGACAGGGCTATGGCTACACCTTC.

The chain uses TRBV5-1 and TRBJ2-5; 8 nucleotides match TRBD2. Trimming took 4 bases from V and 5 from J; bases not matched to a gene: 7. This CDR3 contains 14 residues. The V gene's germline CDR1 is SGHRS and CDR2 YFSETQ. CDR3 sequence: CASSPGGGRETQYF. The CDR3 nucleotides read TGCGCCAGCAGCCCTGGCGGGGGGCGGGAGACCCAGTACTTC.

The chain has TRBV5-1 and TRBJ1-2; tentative D call: TRBD1 (5 bases). Per germline, CDR1 SGHRS and CDR2 YFSETQ. V was trimmed by 6 bases and J by 5 bases, leaving 17 bases between them. The CDR3 has 14 amino acids. Here the CDR3 reads CASTPLVQGYGYTF. DNA of the CDR3: TGCGCCAGCACCCCTCTGGTGCAGGGATATGGCTACACCTTC.

The CDR3 loop is CASSRTDYAEAFF. The CDR3 region has the DNA TGTGCCAGCAGTCGTACGGACTACGCTGAAGCTTTCTTT. The rearrangement links TRBV2 to TRBJ1-1; D not resolved. This CDR3 has 13 amino acids. The germline V and J ends were trimmed by 5 bases and 6 bases, with 13 bases remaining between them. Germline V CDR1 and CDR2: SNHLY, FYNNEI.

This chain uses TRBV5-1 with TRBJ2-3; D possibly corresponds to TRBD2 (6 bases). Germline-derived CDR1 and CDR2 are SGHRS and YFSETQ. The CDR3 length is 13 residues. The V end lost 4 bases, the J end lost 2 bases, and 8 bases lay between the germline ends. For the CDR3, the DNA is TGCGCCAGCAGCGAGGGACTCACAGATACGCAGTATTTT. It encodes CASSEGLTDTQYF.

This clone was seen a few times. Here the CDR3 DNA reads TGTGCCAGCAGTCCCGTGGGACAGTCTACCTCCTACGAGCAGTACTTC. It yields the protein CASSPVGQSTSYEQYF. The rearrangement joins TRBV27 to TRBJ2-7; 7 nucleotides line up with TRBD1. V dropped 5 bases and J dropped 0; count of bases not matched to a gene: 10. The CDR3 contains 16 residues. Germline-derived CDR1 and CDR2 are MNHEY and SMNVEV (reference sequence).

The rearrangement uses TRBV9 and TRBJ2-2; 7 nucleotides align to TRBD2. The germline V gene encodes CDR1 SGDLS and CDR2 YYNGEE. Losses at the gene ends were 2 bases for V and 5 bases for J; bases not matched to a gene: 12. The CDR3 runs 17 residues. The CDR3 bases are TGTGCCAGCAGCGTGATGGAGGGAGGCGGGGGAACCGGGGAGCTGTTTTTT. It translates to CASSVMEGGGGTGELFF. The full variable domain, rest sourced from reference TRBV9 and TRBJ2-2, is DSGVTQTPKHLITATGQRVTLRCSPRSGDLSVYWYQQSLDQGLQFLIQYYNGEERAKGNILERFSAQQFPDLHSELNLSSLELGDSALYFCASSVMEGGGGTGELFFGEGSRLTVL.

This clone has a handful of counts. This chain joins TRBV7-9 and TRBJ1-1, with 7 bases matching TRBD1. V shed 5 bases, J shed 0 bases, and the junction held 3 bases outside the gene matches. The CDR3 sequence is 14 residues long. CDR1 and CDR2 from the germline V gene are SEHNR and FQNEAQ (reference sequence). The CDR3 nucleotides read TGTGCCAGCAGCCGCACAGGGGTGAACACTGAAGCTTTCTTT. As protein: CASSRTGVNTEAFF.

The chain links TRBV11-2 to TRBJ2-1; D gene uncertain. V was clipped by 1 base and J by 10 bases, with 11 bases between them. Germline CDR1 reads SGHAT; CDR2 reads FQNNGV. This CDR3 has 13 amino acids. CDR3 amino acids: CASSLGARREQFF. DNA for the CDR3: TGTGCCAGCAGCTTAGGGGCTCGTAGGGAGCAGTTCTTC.

The chain links TRBV6-6 to TRBJ1-1, with TRBD1 as a possible D gene (6 bases). The CDR3 contains 16 residues. Germline loops: CDR1 MNHNY, CDR2 SVGAGI (reference sequence). V was pared by 0 bases and J by 4 bases, with 15 bases between. DNA for the CDR3: TGTGCCAGCAGTTACTCGCCGTCAGGACAGAGCACTGAAGCTTTCTTT. It yields the protein CASSYSPSGQSTEAFF.

This clone turned up a few times. This rearrangement joins TRBV19 to TRBJ2-5, with 8 bases that match TRBD2. V was clipped by 1 base and J by 5 bases; unmatched bases: 6. Looked up from germline, CDR1 is LNHDA and CDR2 is SQIVND (reference sequence). The CDR3 is made up of 15 amino acids. The CDR3 nucleotides are TGTGCCAGTAGTATAGGGTCGGGGGGGCGGGAGACCCAGTACTTC. Translated: CASSIGSGGRETQYF.

This sequence joins TRBV6-4 and TRBJ2-3; 7 nucleotides line up with TRBD2. The germline V gene has CDR1 MRHNA and CDR2 SNTAGT. J was trimmed by 2 bases and V by 5 bases; bases with no gene match: 7. The CDR3 length is 15 residues. The CDR3 reads CASSKERGDTDTQYF. The CDR3 nucleotides read TGTGCCAGCAGTAAGGAGCGGGGAGACACAGATACGCAGTATTTT.